These 28 T cell receptor beta chains came from one sample sequenced in a study of low-dose radiotherapy and immunotherapy resistance in tumors. Alpha and beta chains were covered, as first-strand cDNA relied on TRAV- and TRBV-specific primers. Over approximately 20 PCR cycles, TCRs were amplified from a constant-region primer and V-primer adapter. TCRdb re-analysed the reads in MiXCR, keeping a single row per CDR3 protein. Of some 100,000 distinct CDR3 sequences in the sample, around 21% were seen once. Time point: after trial treatment. As to treatment: LDRT plus nivolumab, ipilimumab, low-dose cyclophosphamide and aspirin (RACIN trial). The sequenced sample was PBMCs, obtained after low-dose radiotherapy plus immunotherapy. These receptors came from a male donor with prostate cancer.

This clonotype was recorded many times. V is TRBV2 and J is TRBJ2-7, with 7 bases fitting TRBD2. The V segment lost 8 bases and the J segment 4 bases; nucleotides outside the gene matches: 11. This CDR3 has 14 amino acids. Per germline, CDR1 SNHLY and CDR2 FYNNEI. Written as DNA, the CDR3 is TGTGCCAGCGGATTGGGAGGGGATGGGTACGAGCAGTACTTC. It translates to CASGLGGDGYEQYF.

The rearrangement links TRBV6-2 or TRBV6-3 to TRBJ2-1; tentative D call: TRBD2 (6 bases). Germline loops: CDR1 MNHEY, CDR2 SVGEGT. The CDR3 extends over 15 amino acids. Trimming pared 5 bases from V and 8 bases from J, leaving 19 bases between. For the CDR3, the DNA is TGTGCCAGCAGTACAAGCCCACTAGCATCAGATGAGCAGTTCTTC. This translates into CASSTSPLASDEQFF.

This clonotype has ten or more counts. The chain employs TRBV12-3 or TRBV12-4 and TRBJ2-7; the D call may be TRBD1 or TRBD2 (6 bases each). Trimming shortened V by 6 bases and J by 3 bases, and 12 bases separated the two germline ends. The CDR3 is made up of 13 amino acids. The CDR3 DNA sequence: TGTGCCAGCAGCGTAGGAGGGGGCTACGAGCAGTACTTC. This translates into CASSVGGGYEQYF.

This clonotype was detected many times. V and J are TRBV5-1 and TRBJ2-1; D is unresolved. Germline lookup yields CDR1 SGHRS and CDR2 YFSETQ. V lost 0 bases, J lost 4 bases, and 5 bases lay in between. The length of the CDR3 is 13 residues. As DNA, the CDR3 is TGCGCCAGCAGCTTGGAACTGTACAATGAGCAGTTCTTC. Amino acids: CASSLELYNEQFF. The variable domain in full, with the rest retrieved from reference TRBV5-1 and TRBJ2-1, is KAGVTQTPRYLIKTRGQQVTLSCSPISGHRSVSWYQQTPGQGLQFLFEYFSETQRNKGNFPGRFSGRQFSNSRSEMNVSTLELGDSALYLCASSLELYNEQFFGPGTRLTVL.

There are many counts of this clonotype. J is TRBJ2-7 and V is TRBV20-1; either TRBD1 or TRBD2 may fit D (5 bases each). CDR1 and CDR2 (germline): DFQATT, SNEGSKA (reference sequence). V lost 1 base to trimming and J lost 3 bases, with 10 bases between them. The CDR3 contains 13 residues. The CDR3 is CSARGGDSYEQYF. The CDR3 nucleotides read TGCAGTGCTAGAGGGGGAGACAGCTACGAGCAGTACTTC.

This clonotype was observed a single time. The V and J genes are TRBV3-1 and TRBJ2-7; D ambiguous. The germline CDR1 and CDR2 sequences are LGHDT and YNNKEL (reference sequence). This CDR3 region has 13 residues. V dropped 0 bases and J dropped 6 bases, with 9 bases sitting between them. The CDR3 reads CASSQDVGSEQYF. The CDR3 nucleotides are TGTGCCAGCAGCCAAGACGTCGGGTCCGAGCAGTACTTC.

The chain recombines TRBV6-2 or TRBV6-3 with TRBJ1-1; no firm D call. Germline V lookup: CDR1 MNHEY, CDR2 SVGEGT. V was trimmed by 5 bases and J by 1 base, leaving 8 bases between them. This CDR3 region has 13 residues. The CDR3 nucleotides are TGTGCCAGCAGTGAATATGAGAACACTGAAGCTTTCTTT. Encoded protein: CASSEYENTEAFF.

Only a few counts were recorded for this clonotype. The chain combines TRBV6-1 with TRBJ1-2, with 11 bases fitting TRBD1. The ends lost 6 bases at V and 8 bases at J; junction bases unmatched: 11. The CDR3 is 15 amino acids. From germline, CDR1 is MNHNS and CDR2 SASEGT. This CDR3 reads CASSGRGQGAEGYTF. The CDR3 DNA reads as TGTGCCAGCAGCGGCCGCGGACAGGGGGCGGAGGGCTACACCTTC.

This clonotype was seen repeatedly, ten times or more. This chain connects TRBV10-1 to TRBJ2-7; 7 bases are a match to TRBD1. J gave up 5 bases and V 1 base, and 2 bases lay outside the gene matches. The CDR3 is 13 amino acids. CDR1 WNHNN and CDR2 SYGVQD come from the germline V gene (reference sequence). The CDR3 region has the DNA TGCGCCAGCAGTGAGTACAGGGGCAACGAGCAGTACTTC. This translates into CASSEYRGNEQYF.

The sample holds many counts of this clonotype. The chain combines TRBV4-1 with TRBJ1-1, with D unresolved. This CDR3 contains 15 residues. Per germline, CDR1 MGHRA and CDR2 YSYEKL. The V end lost 0 bases, the J end lost 1 base, and 9 bases lay between the germline ends. CDR3 in amino acids: CASSQDNPGNTEAFF. CDR3 in DNA: TGCGCCAGCAGCCAAGATAACCCCGGGAACACTGAAGCTTTCTTT.

This clonotype was detected only once. With a far larger clone one base away, a read error is the likely cause. This chain links TRBV6-1 with TRBJ2-7; TRBD2 agrees at 8 bases. After removal of 6 bases from V and 6 bases from J, the junction contained 13 bases not matched to a gene. The CDR3 is 15 amino acids. Germline V lookup: CDR1 MNHNS, CDR2 SASEGT. The CDR3 sequence is CASSLTTGREGEQYF. The CDR3 region has the DNA TGTGCCAGCAGCCTTACCACCGGGAGGGAAGGCGAGCAGTACTTC.

As for this clonotype: This sequence is one base from a far larger clone and is likely a read error. The chain employs TRBV6-1 and TRBJ1-2; D ambiguous. This CDR3 region has 14 residues. Germline CDR1 is MNHNS and CDR2 is SASEGT. CDR3 loop: CASSLDPYSYGHTF. CDR3 coding DNA: TGTGCCAGCAGTCTTGATCCCTACAGCTATGGCCACACCTTC.

In its sample, this clonotype was seen many times. The J gene is TRBJ2-5, the V gene TRBV29-1, with D possibly being TRBD1 or TRBD2 (5 bases each). The CDR3 contains 14 residues. The germline V and J ends were trimmed by 7 bases and 1 base, with 16 bases remaining between them. Germline lookup yields CDR1 SQVTM and CDR2 ANQGSEA. CDR3 DNA: TGCAGCGACCGGGACCCAGGGCGCCAAGAGACCCAGTACTTC. Translating gives CSDRDPGRQETQYF. Together with reference TRBV29-1 and TRBJ2-5, the CDR3 gives the full variable domain: SAVISQKPSRDICQRGTSLTIQCQVDSQVTMMFWYRQQPGQSLTLIATANQGSEATYESGFVIDKFPISRPNLTFSTLTVSNMSPEDSSIYLCSDRDPGRQETQYFGPGTRLLVL.

This clonotype was observed at least ten times. The genes are TRBV16 and TRBJ2-5, with D possibly TRBD2 on 6 matching bases. Germline values: CDR1 KGHSY, CDR2 FQNENV. Trimming cost V 7 bases and J 4 bases, with 19 bases left between them. This CDR3 has 15 amino acids. The CDR3 nucleotides are TGTGCCAGCACTTTTGACCCGAGGCGGGGAGAGACCCAGTACTTC. Translating gives CASTFDPRRGETQYF. The whole variable domain, filled in from reference TRBV16 and TRBJ2-5, reads GEEVAQTPKHLVRGEGQKAKLYCAPIKGHSYVFWYQQVLKNEFKFLISFQNENVFDETGMPKERFSAKCLPNSPCSLEIQATKLEDSAVYFCASTFDPRRGETQYFGPGTRLLVL.

This clonotype was counted many times. DNA for the CDR3: TGTGCCAGCACCGCTGGTGGCGATCAGCCCCAGCATTTT. Protein sequence: CASTAGGDQPQHF. The gene calls are TRBV11-2 and TRBJ1-5; D call uncertain. Germline V gene data show CDR1 as SGHAT and CDR2 as FQNNGV. The CDR3 has 13 amino acids. With 7 bases removed from V and 5 bases from J, the gap between germline ends came to 12 bases.

This clonotype is medium-sized (0.01 to 0.1%). V is TRBV29-1 and J is TRBJ1-1; weak D call: TRBD1 (5 bases). CDR1 is SQVTM, CDR2 ANQGSEA, per germline. CDR3 length equals 14 residues. V lost 4 bases, J lost 4 bases, and 16 bases lay in between. The CDR3 nucleotides read TGCAGCGTTGTGGGAGTAGGGACGGCCACTGAAGCTTTCTTT. Translating it yields CSVVGVGTATEAFF.

This clonotype was seen at least ten times. The J gene is TRBJ2-1, the V gene TRBV5-1; 10 bases are a match to TRBD1. Germline V gene data show CDR1 as SGHRS and CDR2 as YFSETQ. The CDR3 is made up of 15 amino acids. The J segment lost 4 bases and the V segment lost 2 bases, leaving 3 bases of the junction unmatched. CDR3 protein: CASSFGTGVYNEQFF. The CDR3 nucleotides read TGCGCCAGCAGCTTCGGGACAGGGGTATACAATGAGCAGTTCTTC.

The table lists this clonotype with many counts. J is TRBJ2-7 and V is TRBV6-2 or TRBV6-3; D remains ambiguous. The ends were cut back, 6 bases at V and 3 bases at J, with 12 bases in the middle. CDR1 MNHEY and CDR2 SVGEGT come from the germline V gene. CDR3 length: 13 amino acids. The CDR3 DNA reads as TGTGCCAGCAGAGGTGACGGAAACTACGAGCAGTACTTC. This encodes CASRGDGNYEQYF.

This clonotype was detected many times. This chain connects TRBV21-1 to TRBJ2-7. TRBV21-1 is recorded as a pseudogene. This CDR3 has 12 amino acids. For the CDR3, the DNA is TGTGCCAGCAGGAAGACCCCCTACGAGCAGTACTTC. It yields the protein CASRKTPYEQYF.

The chain has TRBV29-1 and TRBJ2-7; D is uncertain. The CDR3 is 13 residues long. CDR1 is SQVTM and CDR2 is ANQGSEA in the germline V gene. V lost 4 bases, J lost 2 bases, and 12 bases lay in between. As DNA, the CDR3 is TGCAGCGTTGGTGAGAACCGCGCCTACGAGCAGTACTTC. It encodes CSVGENRAYEQYF.

Many counts were recorded for this clonotype. This chain connects TRBV7-2 to TRBJ2-7, with 9 bases that match TRBD2. This CDR3 has 14 residues. The junction had 5 bases not matched to a gene; V was cut back by 2 bases and J by 6 bases. Germline CDR1 and CDR2: SGHTA and FQGNSA. CDR3 sequence (DNA): TGTGCCAGCAGCTTAAGTCTAGCGGGGCTCGAGCAGTACTTC. Its protein product is CASSLSLAGLEQYF. The full variable domain, completed using reference TRBV7-2 and TRBJ2-7, is GAGVSQSPSNKVTEKGKDVELRCDPISGHTALYWYRQSLGQGLEFLIYFQGNSAPDKSGLPSDRFSAERTGGSVSTLTIQRTQQEDSAVYLCASSLSLAGLEQYFGPGTRLTVT.

Ten or more counts support this clonotype. This chain uses TRBV20-1 with TRBJ2-1; D possibly corresponds to TRBD2 (5 bases). Trimming removed 1 base at V and 0 bases at J, with 13 bases between. Per the germline V gene, CDR1 is DFQATT and CDR2 is SNEGSKA (reference sequence). The CDR3 extends over 16 amino acids. The CDR3 loop is CSARVLEGSSYNEQFF. In DNA form, the CDR3 reads TGCAGTGCTAGAGTTCTCGAAGGGAGCTCCTACAATGAGCAGTTCTTC.

Ten or more counts support this clonotype. The chain carries TRBV5-1 and TRBJ2-2; possibly TRBD1 or TRBD2 for D (5 bases each). The CDR3 loop spans 17 amino acids. Trimming removed 4 bases from V and 7 bases from J, with 23 bases in between. Germline CDR1 SGHRS, CDR2 YFSETQ. The CDR3 DNA reads as TGCGCCAGCAGCATAGGTCCCGGGACCAACGAGGGCGGGGAGCTGTTTTTT. This sequence encodes CASSIGPGTNEGGELFF.

At least ten counts were recorded for this clonotype. The genes are TRBV21-1 and TRBJ1-6; the DNA was not used to check the table's D call, TRBD1. TRBV21-1 is a pseudogene. This CDR3 comprises 16 residues. In DNA, the CDR3 is TGTGCCAGCAGCAAAGGGGACAGGGTAGTTTACTCCACCCTCCACTTT. Its protein is CASSKGDRVVYSTLHF.

This clonotype was seen many times. The chain couples TRBV11-3 to TRBJ2-2; D gene ambiguous. Germline V gives CDR1 SGHNT, CDR2 YENEEA. The CDR3 runs to 12 residues. Trimming pared 5 bases from V and 5 bases from J, leaving 6 bases between. The CDR3 region is CASSRATGELFF. CDR3 DNA: TGTGCCAGCAGCAGGGCAACCGGGGAGCTGTTTTTT.

This clonotype was observed many times. The chain carries TRBV11-2 and TRBJ2-7; D remains unclear. There are 15 residues in the CDR3. V lost 0 bases, J lost 2 bases, and 11 bases lay in between. Looked up from germline, CDR1 is SGHAT and CDR2 is FQNNGV. The chain's CDR3 is CASSLDSPGAYEQYF. DNA for the CDR3: TGTGCCAGCAGCTTAGATTCCCCTGGGGCCTACGAGCAGTACTTC.

This clonotype was seen many times. This chain connects TRBV19 to TRBJ2-7; no firm D call. Germline CDR1 reads LNHDA; CDR2 reads SQIVND (reference sequence). CDR3 size: 13 residues. V was trimmed by 5 bases and J by 5 bases, leaving 13 bases between them. CDR3 sequence: CASSPTSGDEQYF. The CDR3 bases are TGTGCCAGTAGTCCGACGTCAGGCGACGAGCAGTACTTC.

In this sample, this clonotype turned up many times. The V call is TRBV6-5, the J call TRBJ2-7; TRBD2 matches at 8 bases. CDR1 is MNHEY and CDR2 is SVGAGI in the germline V gene. J was trimmed by 4 bases and V by 1 base; bases with no gene match: 3. The CDR3 loop spans 14 amino acids. Here the CDR3 reads CASSYFGGAYEQYF. DNA of the CDR3: TGTGCCAGCAGTTACTTCGGGGGGGCGTACGAGCAGTACTTC.